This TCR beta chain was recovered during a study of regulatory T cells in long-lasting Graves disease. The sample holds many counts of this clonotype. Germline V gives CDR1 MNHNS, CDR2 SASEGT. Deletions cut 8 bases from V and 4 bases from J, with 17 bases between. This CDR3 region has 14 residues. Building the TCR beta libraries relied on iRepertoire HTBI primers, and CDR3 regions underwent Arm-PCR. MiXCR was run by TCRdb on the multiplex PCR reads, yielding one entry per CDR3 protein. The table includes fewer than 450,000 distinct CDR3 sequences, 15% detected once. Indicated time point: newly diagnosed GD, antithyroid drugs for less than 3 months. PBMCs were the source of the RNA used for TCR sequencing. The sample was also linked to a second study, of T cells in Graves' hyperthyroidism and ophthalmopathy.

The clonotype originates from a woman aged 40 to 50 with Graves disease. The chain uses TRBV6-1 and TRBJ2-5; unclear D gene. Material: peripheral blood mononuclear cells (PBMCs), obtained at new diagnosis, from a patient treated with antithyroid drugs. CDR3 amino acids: CASGPTVPVETQYF. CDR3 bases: TGTGCCAGCGGACCCACGGTACCGGTAGAGACCCAGTACTTC.